This T cell receptor (beta chain) derives from a study of cytotoxic CD8 clonotypes in ibrutinib-treated CLL. Study context: Response was recorded as partial in approximately 24 patients and complete in 2; at median roughly 63 months, roughly 15 remained remitted and about 12 had progressed. Overall study results and limits: Clonality increased with ibrutinib response but returned toward baseline at progression. Public clonotypes were seen rarely and were contracted or stable on treatment.

J gave up 5 bases and V 7 bases, and 21 bases lay outside the gene matches. The germline V gene has CDR1 SEHNR and CDR2 FQNEAQ (reference sequence). The CDR3 extends over 19 amino acids. Assay used: immunoSEQ multiplex PCR; TCRdb lists only in-frame clones, some missing. This repertoire shows fewer than 300,000 clones, less than 85% found once; its top ten account for around 5.1%. On this clone: Its antigen remains unknown.

Sample: PBMCs, taken at disease progression, from a patient treated with ibrutinib. J is TRBJ2-7 and V is TRBV7-9; 12 bases match TRBD2. The sequence was obtained from a human donor with chronic lymphocytic leukemia. CDR3 nucleotides: TGTGCCAGCACCCCGGTTGAAGGGCTAGCGGGAGGGCCACACGACGAGCAGTACTTC. Translating it yields CASTPVEGLAGGPHDEQYF.